This T cell receptor beta chain was sequenced for a study of cytomegalovirus exposure and HLA in healthy donors (dated by TCRdb to about 2017). Context from the whole study: In an earlier analysis of around 540 of the donors, roughly 300 Gb of sequence data and some 100 million unique TCR beta sequences from roughly 190 million T cells were reported. Roughly 300 gigabases of sequencing data and roughly 90 million unique TCR sequences were included in an early release covering around 650 HLA-typed donors. The genetic ancestry cluster associated with self-reported Caucasian donors included over 65% of the roughly 400 genotyped donors. The aim of the study was to test whether cataloging public T cell receptors could identify signatures of past pathogen exposure. The study used immunosequencing to profile the T cell repertoires of around 600 subjects and linked those repertoires to cytomegalovirus serostatus. A separate validation cohort of roughly 120 different subjects was used in addition to the roughly 640-subject first cohort. To predict cytomegalovirus infection status, the study combined high-throughput TCR immunosequencing, statistical association of individual TCRs with disease status, and machine learning. A later analysis re-analyzed previously published TCR beta repertoires from approximately 700 donors and added high-resolution HLA genotyping to study TCR occurrence patterns. Rather than using new phenotypic data, the later analysis identified candidate immune exposures from TCR beta sequences and from how often those sequences occurred across donors. In an earlier analysis of about 590 of the donors, high-throughput TCR beta sequencing was used to judge whether each TCR beta V gene segment behaved as functional or pseudogenic. Donor age, sex, ethnicity and CMV serostatus were compiled alongside the repertoire data. A later genetic analysis took genome-wide SNP genotypes for about 55% of the roughly 670 donors and used that subset as a discovery cohort. Every discovery cohort repertoire had been produced on one sequencing platform. HLA typing included class I and class II loci at four-digit resolution. Typing coverage varied by locus: roughly 629-640 donors for A, B, C, DRB1 and DQB1; under 550 for DQA1; around 610 for DPA1; roughly 470 for DPB1. Because of strong linkage in the cohort, roughly five DR-DQ haplotypes were treated as single units for association and clustering. Among some 400 genotyped donors of the cohort, an average of around 220,000 unique TCR beta nucleotide sequences was sequenced per donor, of which about 19% were non-productive.

The cohort was made up of approximately 670 healthy bone marrow donors. All cohort members were sampled while nominally healthy, although unrecorded immune exposures were likely present. The donor tested CMV seronegative and was one of the 352 seronegative cohort members. A peripheral blood sample was provided by each donor, and peripheral blood mononuclear cells were used for TCR beta sequencing. The Qiagen DNeasy Blood Extraction Kit was used to extract genomic DNA from the blood cell samples. In the case of this clone: Its specific antigen is unknown. Per-nucleotide qualities are absent, and no much larger clonotype sits a single base away.

The protocol used for the library was the immunoSEQ multiplex PCR assay. For the multiplex PCR, a mixture combining 60 forward primers for TCR Vbeta segments and 13 reverse primers for TCR Jbeta segments was used. The CDR3 region of rearranged TCR beta genes was amplified from genomic DNA with a multiplex PCR assay. On the Illumina HiSeq System, the amplified TCR beta libraries were sequenced as 87-base-pair reads. In the original analysis: In a later analysis, tens of millions of unique TCR beta chains were counted across the 666 repertoires, and roughly 10 million of these chains were shared by at least two donors. Raw reads were error-corrected and collapsed into unique sequences with a nearest-neighbor algorithm that merged closely related sequences to remove PCR and sequencing errors. CDR3 sequences were aligned to IMGT reference sequences to assign V, D and J gene segments. For a sequence to be retained, at least a six-nucleotide match to both a V gene segment and a J gene segment was required. Rearrangements were classified as productive when the CDR3 lacked stop codons and remained in frame with V and J, and all other rearrangements were classified as non-productive. Following IMGT convention, CDR3 was defined as the stretch from the second conserved V-encoded cysteine to the conserved J-encoded phenylalanine. The earlier analysis of 587 of the donors excluded any sequence lacking an unambiguous match to a single V gene segment. An earlier analysis of several hundred of the donors called V segments functional above 56.7% productive rearrangements and segregating when the between-donor standard deviation exceeded 5%. To diagnose cytomegalovirus status from the catalog of TCR beta chain sequences, a statistical classification framework was built. A later analysis assigned V and J genes by comparing TCR nucleotide sequences with IMGT/GENE-DB human TR gene sequences. A later analysis assigned CDR3 sequences and most-parsimonious VDJ recombination scenarios with the TCRdist pipeline. A later analysis defined each TCR beta chain by its CDR3 amino acid sequence plus V-gene family, and excluded reads lacking a unique V-gene family. As a way to deal with suspected cross-contamination and a sequencing artifact, a later analysis dropped nearly 600 nucleotide sequences that were highly shared and had low generation probability. In a later analysis, a clonal expansion index was calculated for each public chain from normalized within-repertoire ranks of inferred template counts. Generation probabilities in a later analysis came from a VDJ recombination model fitted to out-of-frame rearrangements, and those results were checked against IGoR. A later analysis scored TCR-TCR, TCR-HLA and TCR-CMV co-occurrence with hypergeometric tests, applying a repertoire-size bias correction to TCR pairs. In a later analysis, false discovery rates were estimated by permuting HLA or CMV assignments 20 times. In a later analysis, co-occurring TCRs were grouped with DBSCAN, and TCRdist sequence similarity was added when clustering was performed within HLA-allele-positive subsets. For co-occurrence clustering, repertoires with fewer than 30,000 or more than 120,000 public chains were excluded, along with a handful of repertoires with anomalous nucleotide sharing. TCRdb obtained this table from immuneACCESS and retained in-frame rearrangements with V and J assigned. These tables miss some clones; where compared with another copy, unresolved V genes account for less than half of the shortfall, and the remainder is unexplained. The D gene and trimming were derived from the DNA, and the V and J assignments and clone size from that table. The sample profile shows 150,000 to 200,000 clones; 71% of them were found once. Under 3.5% of the sample is held by the ten biggest clonotypes.

Beyond this particular receptor, the publication reports: It was suggested by the authors that the approach could potentially be generalized to other disease states and immunological phenotypes. When HLA alleles, especially DR and DQ, strongly co-occurred, TCR associations were difficult to assign to individual alleles. In a later genetic analysis, fewer N-insertions in productive TCRs were reported among donors in an Asian-associated ancestry cluster than the roughly 700-donor mean. A further reported finding was that TCR beta sequences accurately predicted the HLA-A and HLA-B alleles for most subjects in the first cohort. The earlier analysis of 450 to 700 of the donors excluded seventeen rarely observed V segments, including chromosome 9 orphons, because counts were too low. A total of roughly 160 TCR beta chains were listed by the study as associated with cytomegalovirus. Cytomegalovirus status was reported to be diagnosed by the classifier with high specificity and sensitivity in both the original and validation cohorts. Linkage disequilibrium might explain the correlated functional status among segregating V segments, but an unknown experimental factor could not be ruled out. According to a later analysis, parvovirus B19, influenza, CMV and Epstein-Barr virus appeared linked to several top co-occurrence clusters. HLA typing was unavailable for some donors at each locus, so association tests used only the typed subset. The cohort was sequenced for TCR beta chains only, and without alpha or paired-chain data the features that could be detected were limited. According to a later analysis, most CMV-associated TCR beta chains appeared to be HLA-restricted, and the HLA associations seemed to be driven largely by CMV exposure. Compared with equally common non-associated chains, HLA-associated TCR beta chains in a later analysis were more clonally expanded and had lower generation probabilities. In vitro tests confirmed that three of the cytomegalovirus-associated TCR beta chains recognize cytomegalovirus antigens. In a later genetic analysis, a missense DCLRE1C variant was associated with V-gene and J-gene trimming of TCR beta chains, and the association was replicated in an independent cohort. While some public TCRs were present in many individuals, most TCR sequences turned up only very rarely across donors. Roughly uniform sequencing depth across donors was assumed in presence/absence analyses, although this assumption may not hold. The only immune exposure information available for the cohort was CMV serostatus. In an earlier analysis of 450 to 750 of the donors, most TCR beta V segments appeared in productive rearrangements about 90% or about 30% of the time, broadly matching IMGT annotations. A group of highly shared sequence variants was considered likely to be a technical artifact of the sequencing pipeline. According to a later analysis, TCR association rates differed among HLA loci, with DRB1 alleles showing the most associated TCRs and HLA-C alleles showing the fewest. Specific HLA alleles were associated with more than 15,000 TCR beta sequences at a false discovery rate of 0.05 in a later analysis.

This TCR derives from a woman younger than 45 in good health and CMV-seronegative. The sequencing input was PBMCs.

The nucleotide sequence reads as follows: TGTGCCAGCAGTTTGGTAGGGGGCGTTGGAAACACCATATATTTT. Its translation reads: CASSLVGGVGNTIYF. The chain employs TRBV28 and TRBJ1-3, and 7 bases in between align with TRBD1. The CDR3 runs 15 amino acids, cysteine and phenylalanine included. Just the 45-base CDR3 DNA is kept, in frame starting at base 1. At the junction V is shortened by 3 bases and J by 3 bases; bases outside the gene matches: 5. The germline V gene provides CDR1 MDHEN and CDR2 SYDVKM.